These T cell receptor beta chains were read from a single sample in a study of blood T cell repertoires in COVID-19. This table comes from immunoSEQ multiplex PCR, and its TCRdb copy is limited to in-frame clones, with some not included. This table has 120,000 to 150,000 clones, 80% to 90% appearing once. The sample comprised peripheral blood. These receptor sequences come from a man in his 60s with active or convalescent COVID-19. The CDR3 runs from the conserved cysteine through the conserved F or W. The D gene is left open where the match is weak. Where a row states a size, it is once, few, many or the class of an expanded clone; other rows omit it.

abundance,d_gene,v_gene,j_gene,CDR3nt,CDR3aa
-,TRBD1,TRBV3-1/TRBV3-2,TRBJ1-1,TGTGCCAGCAGCCAGACAGGGGCGGACACTGAAGCTTTCTTT,CASSQTGADTEAFF
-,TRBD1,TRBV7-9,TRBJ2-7,TGTGCCAGCAGCTTAGGGGACAGGGGATCCAACGAGCAGTACTTC,CASSLGDRGSNEQYF
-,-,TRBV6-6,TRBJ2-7,TGTGCCAGCAGTCCCCACGACAGCTACGAGCAGTACTTC,CASSPHDSYEQYF
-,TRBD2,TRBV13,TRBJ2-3,TGTGCCAGCAGCTTAGCCCCCGGGACTAGCGGTTTCACAGATACGCAGTATTTT,CASSLAPGTSGFTDTQYF
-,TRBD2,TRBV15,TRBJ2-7,TGTGCCACCAAGGGGCGACAGGGTCTAGCGGGGGCCTACGAGCAGTACTTC,CATKGRQGLAGAYEQYF
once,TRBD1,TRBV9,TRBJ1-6,TGTGCCAGCAGCGTAGTTGAGCGGACAGGGAATAATTCACCCCTCCACTTT,CASSVVERTGNNSPLHF
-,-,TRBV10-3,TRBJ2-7,TGTGCCATCAGTGAACAGGGATTCGAGCAGTACTTC,CAISEQGFEQYF
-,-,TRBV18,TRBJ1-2,TGTGCCAGCTCACAGGCCACAGATAACTATGGCTACACCTTC,CASSQATDNYGYTF
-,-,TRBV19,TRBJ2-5,TGTGCCAGTAGTAGGGGGGGCCGGGAGACCCAGTACTTC,CASSRGGRETQYF
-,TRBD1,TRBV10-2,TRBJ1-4,TGCGCCAGCAGTGAGTCGACAGGGGGCAAAGAAAAACTGTTTTTT,CASSESTGGKEKLFF
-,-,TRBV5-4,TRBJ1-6,TGTGCCAGCAGCTTCGGGCAGGCTGGCGGGTATTCACCCCTCCACTTT,CASSFGQAGGYSPLHF
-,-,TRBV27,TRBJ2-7,TGTGCCAGCAGTTCCCTGAGCGGGTGGGACTCCTACGAGCAGTACTTC,CASSSLSGWDSYEQYF
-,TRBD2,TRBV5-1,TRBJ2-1,TGCGCCAGCAGCAGGACTAGCGGGAGTGTATACAATGAGCAGTTCTTC,CASSRTSGSVYNEQFF
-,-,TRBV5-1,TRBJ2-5,TGCGCCAGCAGCTTGGCCGGGGGGCGCGGGGAGACCCAGTACTTC,CASSLAGGRGETQYF
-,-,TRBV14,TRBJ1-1,TGTGCCAGCAGCCAAGGACAGGCGACGTTGGGCACTGAAGCTTTCTTT,CASSQGQATLGTEAFF
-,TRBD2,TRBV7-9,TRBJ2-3,TGTGCCAGCAGCTTAGCCAGCGGGAGTACAGATACGCAGTATTTT,CASSLASGSTDTQYF
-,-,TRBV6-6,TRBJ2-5,TGTGCCAGCAGTTACTCTCAAGGGGGGGTAAGAGAGACCCAGTACTTC,CASSYSQGGVRETQYF
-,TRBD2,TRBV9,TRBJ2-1,TGTGCCAGCAGCGCCGGGACTAGCGGGAATAGTGAGCAGTTCTTC,CASSAGTSGNSEQFF
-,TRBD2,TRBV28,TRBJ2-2,TGTGCCAGCAGACTCGCGGGGGGCACCGGGGAGCTGTTTTTT,CASRLAGGTGELFF
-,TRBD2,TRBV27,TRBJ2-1,TGTGCCAGCAGTGAGAGCGGGAGGTACAATGAGCAGTTCTTC,CASSESGRYNEQFF
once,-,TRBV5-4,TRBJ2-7,TGTGCCAGCACCTTCCTTGACAGACCCTACGAGCAGTACTTC,CASTFLDRPYEQYF
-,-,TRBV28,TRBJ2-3,TGTGCCAGCAGTAACACAGGGAGAAGAGGAGATACGCAGTATTTT,CASSNTGRRGDTQYF
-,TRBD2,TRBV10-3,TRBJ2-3,TGTGCCATCAGACCGGGACTAGCGGGAGAGTTATCAGATACGCAGTATTTT,CAIRPGLAGELSDTQYF
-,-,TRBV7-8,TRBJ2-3,TGTGCCAGCCGGTTGGGGCGCACAGATACGCAGTATTTT,CASRLGRTDTQYF
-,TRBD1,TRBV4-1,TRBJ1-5,TGCGCCAGCAGCCGAAGGACAGGGCCTGACAATCAGCCCCAGCATTTT,CASSRRTGPDNQPQHF
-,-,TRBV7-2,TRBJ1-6,TGTGCCAGCAGCTTTCTTACTACAAACATCTCACCCCTCCACTTT,CASSFLTTNISPLHF
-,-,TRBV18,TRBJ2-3,TGTGCCAGCTCACGAGGGCAGGGGCTGCGTACTAGCACAGATACGCAGTATTTT,CASSRGQGLRTSTDTQYF
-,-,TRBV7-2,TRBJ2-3,TGTGCCAGCAGCTTAAAGCAGGGGCGAACAGATACGCAGTATTTT,CASSLKQGRTDTQYF
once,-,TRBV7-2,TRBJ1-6,TGTGCCAGCAGCGGACAGACTAATTCACCCCTCCACTTT,CASSGQTNSPLHF
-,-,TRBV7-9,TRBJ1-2,TGTGCCAGCAGCTTAGGAGGTGGCGGGGGCGACTATGGCTACACCTTC,CASSLGGGGGDYGYTF
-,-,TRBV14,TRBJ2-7,TGTGCCAGCAGTTCTGTAGACAGGAAATACGAGCAGTACTTC,CASSSVDRKYEQYF
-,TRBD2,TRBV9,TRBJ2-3,TGTGCCAGCAGCGCAGCTCCCGGGACTAGCGGGAGGGATACGCAGTATTTT,CASSAAPGTSGRDTQYF
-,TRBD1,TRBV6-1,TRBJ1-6,TGTGCCAGCAGTGGCTGGACAGGGATTGGAAATTCACCCCTCCACTTT,CASSGWTGIGNSPLHF
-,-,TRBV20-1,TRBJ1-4,TGCAGTGCTAGTCCCCACTATCGGGAAGGGGAAAAACTGTTTTTT,CSASPHYREGEKLFF
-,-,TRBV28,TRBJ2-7,TGTGCCAGCTCCAGGGGAACCTACGAGCAGTACTTC,CASSRGTYEQYF
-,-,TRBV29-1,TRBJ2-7,TGCAGCGTTGTTGGGCCTGCTCACGAGCAGTACTTC,CSVVGPAHEQYF
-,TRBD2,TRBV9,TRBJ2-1,TGTGCCAGCAGCGCTCTAGCGGACAACAATGAGCAGTTCTTC,CASSALADNNEQFF
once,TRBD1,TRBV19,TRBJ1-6,TGTGCCAGTAGCTTGACAGGGGATTCACCCCTCCACTTT,CASSLTGDSPLHF
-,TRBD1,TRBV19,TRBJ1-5,TGTGCCAGTAGAGTTCGGGACAGTTGGCAGCCCCAGCATTTT,CASRVRDSWQPQHF
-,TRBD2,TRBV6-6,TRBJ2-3,TGTGCCAGCAGCTGGACTAGCGGGAGGGATACGCAGTATTTT,CASSWTSGRDTQYF
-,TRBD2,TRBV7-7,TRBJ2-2,TGTGCTAGCAGCTCCGCAAGCGGGAGGGGAGCCGGGGAGCTGTTTTTT,CASSSASGRGAGELFF
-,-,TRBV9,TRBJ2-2,TGTGCCAGCAGCCCCACGCGGGCTGACACCGGGGAGCTGTTTTTT,CASSPTRADTGELFF
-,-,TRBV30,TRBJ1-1,TGTGCCTGGAGTGTGCAGGGGCGCCGGGCTTTCTTT,CAWSVQGRRAFF
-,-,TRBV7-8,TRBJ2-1,TGTGCCAGCAGTCCTCAAGGGGGAGGGGTGAACGATGAGCAGTTCTTC,CASSPQGGGVNDEQFF
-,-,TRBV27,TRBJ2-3,TGTGCCAGCAGTTATATATCCCAGACAGATACGCAGTATTTT,CASSYISQTDTQYF